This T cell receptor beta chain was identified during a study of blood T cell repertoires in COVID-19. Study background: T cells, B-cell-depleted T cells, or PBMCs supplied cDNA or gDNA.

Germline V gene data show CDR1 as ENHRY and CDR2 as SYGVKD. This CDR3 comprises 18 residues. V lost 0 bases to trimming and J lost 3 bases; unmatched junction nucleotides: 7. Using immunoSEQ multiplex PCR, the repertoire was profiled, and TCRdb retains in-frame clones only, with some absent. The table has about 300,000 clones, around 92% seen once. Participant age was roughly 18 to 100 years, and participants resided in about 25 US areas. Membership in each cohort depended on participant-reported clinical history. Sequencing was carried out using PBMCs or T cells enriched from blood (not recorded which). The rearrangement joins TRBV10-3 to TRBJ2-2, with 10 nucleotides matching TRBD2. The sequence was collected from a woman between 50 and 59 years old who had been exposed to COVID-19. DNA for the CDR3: TGTGCCATCAGTGAGTCCAGCGGGGGGGCCCCGGACACCGGGGAGCTGTTTTTT. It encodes CAISESSGGAPDTGELFF.